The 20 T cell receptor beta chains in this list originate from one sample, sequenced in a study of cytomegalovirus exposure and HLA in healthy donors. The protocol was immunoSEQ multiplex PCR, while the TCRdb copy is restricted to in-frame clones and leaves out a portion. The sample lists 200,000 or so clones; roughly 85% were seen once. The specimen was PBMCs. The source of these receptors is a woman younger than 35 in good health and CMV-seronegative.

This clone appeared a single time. Written as DNA, the CDR3 is TGTGCCAGCAGTGGTACCTGGGGACGAATTAATGAGCAGTTCTTC. Residues: CASSGTWGRINEQFF. This chain joins TRBV27 and TRBJ2-1, with D perhaps assigned TRBD1 or TRBD2 (5 bases each). Trimming took 5 bases from V and 7 from J, leaving 18 bases between them. The CDR3 consists of 15 residues. The V gene's germline CDR1 is MNHEY and CDR2 SMNVEV (reference sequence).

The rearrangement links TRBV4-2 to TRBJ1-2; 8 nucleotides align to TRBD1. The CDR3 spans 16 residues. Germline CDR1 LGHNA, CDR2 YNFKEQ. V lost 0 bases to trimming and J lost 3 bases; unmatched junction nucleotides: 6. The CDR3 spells CASSQDDRTGYYGYTF. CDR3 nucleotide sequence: TGTGCCAGCAGCCAAGATGACCGGACAGGGTACTATGGCTACACCTTC.

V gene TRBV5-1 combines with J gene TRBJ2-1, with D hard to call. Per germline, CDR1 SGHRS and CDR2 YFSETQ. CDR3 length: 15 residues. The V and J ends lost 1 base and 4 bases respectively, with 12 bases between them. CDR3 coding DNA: TGCGCCAGCAGCTTGCTCCGATCAGCGTACAATGAGCAGTTCTTC. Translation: CASSLLRSAYNEQFF.

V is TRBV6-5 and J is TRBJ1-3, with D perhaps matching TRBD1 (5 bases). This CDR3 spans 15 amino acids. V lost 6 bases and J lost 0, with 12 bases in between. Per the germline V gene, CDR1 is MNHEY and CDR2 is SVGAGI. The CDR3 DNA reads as TGTGCCAGCAGCCCCGACAGATACTCTGGAAACACCATATATTTT. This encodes CASSPDRYSGNTIYF.

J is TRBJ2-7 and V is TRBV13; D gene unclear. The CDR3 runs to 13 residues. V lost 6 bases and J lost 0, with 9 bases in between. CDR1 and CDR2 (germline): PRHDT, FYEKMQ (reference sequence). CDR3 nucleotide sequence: TGTGCCAGCAGGGCTGTACCCTCCTACGAGCAGTACTTC. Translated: CASRAVPSYEQYF. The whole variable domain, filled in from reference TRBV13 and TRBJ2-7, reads AAGVIQSPRHLIKEKRETATLKCYPIPRHDTVYWYQQGPGQDPQFLISFYEKMQSDKGSIPDRFSAQQFSDYHSELNMSSLELGDSALYFCASRAVPSYEQYFGPGTRLTVT.

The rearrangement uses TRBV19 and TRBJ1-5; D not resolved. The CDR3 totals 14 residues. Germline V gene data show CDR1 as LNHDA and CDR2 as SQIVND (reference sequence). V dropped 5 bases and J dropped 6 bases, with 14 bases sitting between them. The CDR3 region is CASSPGRVAQPQHF. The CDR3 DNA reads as TGTGCCAGTAGTCCTGGCCGGGTCGCTCAGCCCCAGCATTTT.

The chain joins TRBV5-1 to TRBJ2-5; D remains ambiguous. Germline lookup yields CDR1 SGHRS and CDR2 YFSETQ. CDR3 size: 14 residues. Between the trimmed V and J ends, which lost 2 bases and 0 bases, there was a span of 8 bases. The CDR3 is CASSLKGYQETQYF. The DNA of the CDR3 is TGCGCCAGCAGCTTAAAAGGGTACCAAGAGACCCAGTACTTC.

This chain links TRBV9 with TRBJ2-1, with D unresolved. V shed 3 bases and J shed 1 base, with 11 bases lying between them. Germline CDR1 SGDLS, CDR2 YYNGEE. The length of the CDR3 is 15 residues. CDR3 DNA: TGTGCCAGCAGCGCAAGTGACGGATCCTACAATGAGCAGTTCTTC. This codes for CASSASDGSYNEQFF.

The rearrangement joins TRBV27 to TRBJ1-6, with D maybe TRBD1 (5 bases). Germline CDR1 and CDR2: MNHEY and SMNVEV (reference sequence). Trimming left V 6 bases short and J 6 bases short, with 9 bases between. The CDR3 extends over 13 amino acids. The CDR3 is CASSLGGNSPLHF. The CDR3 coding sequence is TGTGCCAGCAGCCTCGGGGGTAATTCACCCCTCCACTTT.

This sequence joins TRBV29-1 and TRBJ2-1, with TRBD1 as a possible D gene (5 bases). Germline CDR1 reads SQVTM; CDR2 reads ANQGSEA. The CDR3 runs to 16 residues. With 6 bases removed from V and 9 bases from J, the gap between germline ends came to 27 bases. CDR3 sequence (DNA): TGCAGCGTGAGCCAGTTGGCAGGCGTGTACCAGGGTGAGCAGTTCTTC. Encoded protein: CSVSQLAGVYQGEQFF.

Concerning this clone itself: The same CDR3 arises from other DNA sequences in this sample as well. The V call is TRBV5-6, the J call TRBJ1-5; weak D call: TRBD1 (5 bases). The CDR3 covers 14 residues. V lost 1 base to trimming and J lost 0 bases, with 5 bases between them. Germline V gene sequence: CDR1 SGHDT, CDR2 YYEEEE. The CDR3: CASSLRGSNQPQHF. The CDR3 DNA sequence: TGTGCCAGCAGCTTGAGGGGTAGCAATCAGCCCCAGCATTTT.

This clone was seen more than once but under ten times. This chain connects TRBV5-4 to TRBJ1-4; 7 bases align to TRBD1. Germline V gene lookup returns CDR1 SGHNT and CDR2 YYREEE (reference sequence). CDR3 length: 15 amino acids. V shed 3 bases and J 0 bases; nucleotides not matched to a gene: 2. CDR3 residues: CASSSGTATNEKLFF. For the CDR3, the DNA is TGTGCCAGCAGCTCAGGGACAGCAACTAATGAAAAACTGTTTTTT. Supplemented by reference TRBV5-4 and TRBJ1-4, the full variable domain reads ETGVTQSPTHLIKTRGQQVTLRCSSQSGHNTVSWYQQALGQGPQFIFQYYREEENGRGNFPPRFSGLQFPNYSSELNVNALELDDSALYLCASSSGTATNEKLFFGSGTQLSVL.

As DNA, the CDR3 is TGTGCCAGCAGCCATACAGTAGCGGGAGGACCCACAGATACGCAGTATTTT. Protein: CASSHTVAGGPTDTQYF. The J gene is TRBJ2-3, the V gene TRBV4-2, with 10 bases fitting TRBD2. V trimming: 3 bases; J trimming: 2 bases; junction bases outside the gene matches: 8. Germline CDR1 LGHNA, CDR2 YNFKEQ. The CDR3 consists of 17 residues.

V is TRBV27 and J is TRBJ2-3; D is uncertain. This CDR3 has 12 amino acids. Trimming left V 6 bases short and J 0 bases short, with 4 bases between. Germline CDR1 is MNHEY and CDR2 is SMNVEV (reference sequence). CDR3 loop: CASSQSTDTQYF. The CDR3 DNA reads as TGTGCCAGCAGCCAAAGCACAGATACGCAGTATTTT.

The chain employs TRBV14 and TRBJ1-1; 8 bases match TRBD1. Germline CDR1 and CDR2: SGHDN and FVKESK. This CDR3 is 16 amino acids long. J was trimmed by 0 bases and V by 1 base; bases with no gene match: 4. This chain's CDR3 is CASSQARTGMNTEAFF. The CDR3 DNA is TGTGCCAGCAGCCAAGCCCGGACAGGGATGAACACTGAAGCTTTCTTT.

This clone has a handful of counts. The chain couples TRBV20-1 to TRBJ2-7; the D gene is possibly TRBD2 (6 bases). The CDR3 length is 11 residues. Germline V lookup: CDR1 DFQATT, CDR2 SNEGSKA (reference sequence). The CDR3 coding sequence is TGCAGACCGGGACTCTCCTACGAGCAGTACTTC. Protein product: CRPGLSYEQYF.

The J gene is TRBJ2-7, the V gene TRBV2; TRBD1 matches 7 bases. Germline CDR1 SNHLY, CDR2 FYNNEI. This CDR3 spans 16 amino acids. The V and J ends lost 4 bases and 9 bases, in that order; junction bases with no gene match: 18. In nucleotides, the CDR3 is TGTGCCAGCAGTGTCTCGACAGGGCCTACCTACGAGCGGCAGTACTTC. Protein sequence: CASSVSTGPTYERQYF. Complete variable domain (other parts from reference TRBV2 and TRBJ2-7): EPEVTQTPSHQVTQMGQEVILRCVPISNHLYFYWYRQILGQKVEFLVSFYNNEISEKSEIFDDQFSVERPDGSNFTLKIRSTKLEDSAMYFCASSVSTGPTYERQYFGPGTRLTVT.

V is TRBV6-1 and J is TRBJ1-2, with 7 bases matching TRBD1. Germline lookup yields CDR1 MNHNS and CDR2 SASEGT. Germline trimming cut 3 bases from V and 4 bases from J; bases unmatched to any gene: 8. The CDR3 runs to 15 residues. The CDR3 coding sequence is TGTGCCAGCAGTGAGGCCCAGGGGGGCCCCTATGGCTACACCTTC. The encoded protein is CASSEAQGGPYGYTF.

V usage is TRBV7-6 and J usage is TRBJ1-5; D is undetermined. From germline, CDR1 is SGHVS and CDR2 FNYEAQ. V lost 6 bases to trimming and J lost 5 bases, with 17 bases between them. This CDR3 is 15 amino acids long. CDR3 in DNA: TGTGCCAGCAGTCTCGGGGATCGGAGGTATCAGCCCCAGCATTTT. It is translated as CASSLGDRRYQPQHF.

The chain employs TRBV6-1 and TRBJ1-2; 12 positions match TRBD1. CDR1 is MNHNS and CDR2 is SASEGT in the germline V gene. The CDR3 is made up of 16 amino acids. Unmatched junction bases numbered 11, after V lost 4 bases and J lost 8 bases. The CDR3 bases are TGTGCCAGCAGTGTAAGGGGACAGGGGGCGCTTTGGGGCTACACCTTC. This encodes CASSVRGQGALWGYTF.